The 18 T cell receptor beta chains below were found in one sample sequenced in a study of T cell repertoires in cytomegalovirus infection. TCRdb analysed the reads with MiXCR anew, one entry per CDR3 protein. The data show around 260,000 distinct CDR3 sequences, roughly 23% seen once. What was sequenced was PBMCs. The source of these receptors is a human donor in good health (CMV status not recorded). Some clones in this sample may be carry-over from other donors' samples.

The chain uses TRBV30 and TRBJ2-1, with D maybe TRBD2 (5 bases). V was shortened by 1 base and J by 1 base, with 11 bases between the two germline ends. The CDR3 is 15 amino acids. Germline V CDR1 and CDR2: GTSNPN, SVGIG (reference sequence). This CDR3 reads CAWSAKSGSYNEQFF. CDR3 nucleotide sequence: TGTGCCTGGAGTGCCAAATCGGGGTCCTACAATGAGCAGTTCTTC.

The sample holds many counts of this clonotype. CDR3 loop: CASSERDRVREQYF. CDR3 DNA sequence: TGTGCCAGCAGCGAGCGGGACAGGGTTAGAGAGCAGTACTTC. The chain combines TRBV11-2 with TRBJ2-7, with 9 nucleotides matching TRBD1. CDR3 length: 14 amino acids. Germline V lookup: CDR1 SGHAT, CDR2 FQNNGV. V shed 5 bases and J 7 bases; nucleotides not matched to a gene: 9. Supplemented by reference TRBV11-2 and TRBJ2-7, the full variable domain reads EAGVAQSPRYKIIEKRQSVAFWCNPISGHATLYWYQQILGQGPKLLIQFQNNGVVDDSQLPKDRFSAERLKGVDSTLKIQPAKLEDSAVYLCASSERDRVREQYFGPGTRLTVT.

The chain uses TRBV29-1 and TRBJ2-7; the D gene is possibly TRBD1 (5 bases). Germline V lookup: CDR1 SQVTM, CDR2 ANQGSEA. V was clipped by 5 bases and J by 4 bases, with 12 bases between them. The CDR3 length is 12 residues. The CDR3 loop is CSVTRATYEQYF. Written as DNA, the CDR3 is TGCAGCGTTACCAGGGCGACTTACGAGCAGTACTTC.

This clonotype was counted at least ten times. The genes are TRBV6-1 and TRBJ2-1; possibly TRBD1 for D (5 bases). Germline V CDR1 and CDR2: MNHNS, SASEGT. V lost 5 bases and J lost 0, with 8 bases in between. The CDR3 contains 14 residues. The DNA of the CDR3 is TGTGCCAGCAGTTTAACAGGCTCCTACAATGAGCAGTTCTTC. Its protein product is CASSLTGSYNEQFF.

DNA for the CDR3: TGCAGTGCTAGGCACCGGGACATGCGCTACGAGCAGTACTTC. Amino acid sequence: CSARHRDMRYEQYF. This chain joins TRBV20-1 and TRBJ2-7, with D perhaps TRBD1 (6 bases). The germline V and J ends were trimmed by 3 bases and 3 bases, with 15 bases remaining between them. The CDR3 runs 14 residues. CDR1 is DFQATT and CDR2 is SNEGSKA in the germline V gene (reference sequence).

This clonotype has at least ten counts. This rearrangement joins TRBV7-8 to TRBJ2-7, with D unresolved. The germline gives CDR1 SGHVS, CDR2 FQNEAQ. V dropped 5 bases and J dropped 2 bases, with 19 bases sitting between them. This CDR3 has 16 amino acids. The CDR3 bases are TGTGCCAGCAGCCCCCCCGCCCCGCTTCCGACCTACGAGCAGTACTTC. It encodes CASSPPAPLPTYEQYF.

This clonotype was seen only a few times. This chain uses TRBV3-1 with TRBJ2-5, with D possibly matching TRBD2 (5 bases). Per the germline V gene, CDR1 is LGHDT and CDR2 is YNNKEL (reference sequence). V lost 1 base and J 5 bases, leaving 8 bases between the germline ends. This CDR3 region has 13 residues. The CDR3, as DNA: TGTGCCAGCAGCCAAGCCTCGGGGGAGACCCAGTACTTC. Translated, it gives CASSQASGETQYF.

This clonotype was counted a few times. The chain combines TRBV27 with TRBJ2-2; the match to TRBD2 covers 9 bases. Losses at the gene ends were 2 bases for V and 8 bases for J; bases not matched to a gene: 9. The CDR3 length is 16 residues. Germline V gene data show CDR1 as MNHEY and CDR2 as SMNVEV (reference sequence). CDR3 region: CASSLILIAGVGELFF. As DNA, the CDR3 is TGTGCCAGCAGTTTAATCTTAATAGCGGGAGTGGGGGAGCTGTTTTTT.

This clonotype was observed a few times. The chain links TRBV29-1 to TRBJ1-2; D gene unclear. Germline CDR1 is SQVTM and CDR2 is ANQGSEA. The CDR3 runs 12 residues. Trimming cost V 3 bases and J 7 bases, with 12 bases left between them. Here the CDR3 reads CSVEALPGGYTF. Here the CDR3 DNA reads TGCAGCGTTGAGGCGCTCCCAGGTGGCTACACCTTC.

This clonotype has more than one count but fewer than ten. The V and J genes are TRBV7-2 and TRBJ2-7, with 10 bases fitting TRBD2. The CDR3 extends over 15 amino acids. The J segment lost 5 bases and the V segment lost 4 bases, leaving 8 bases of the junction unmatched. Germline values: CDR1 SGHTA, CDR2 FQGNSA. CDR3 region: CASSSYTSGTNEQYF. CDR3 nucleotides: TGTGCCAGCAGCTCTTACACTAGCGGGACCAACGAGCAGTACTTC. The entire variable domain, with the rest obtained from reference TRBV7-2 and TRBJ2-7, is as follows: GAGVSQSPSNKVTEKGKDVELRCDPISGHTALYWYRQSLGQGLEFLIYFQGNSAPDKSGLPSDRFSAERTGGSVSTLTIQRTQQEDSAVYLCASSSYTSGTNEQYFGPGTRLTVT.

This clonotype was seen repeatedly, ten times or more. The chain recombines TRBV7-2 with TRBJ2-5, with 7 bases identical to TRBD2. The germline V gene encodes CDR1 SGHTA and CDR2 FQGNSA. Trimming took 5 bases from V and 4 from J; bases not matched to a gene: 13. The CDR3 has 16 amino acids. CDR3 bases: TGTGCCAGCAGCCCCTCTACGGGAGGTGGGGGAGAGACCCAGTACTTC. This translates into CASSPSTGGGGETQYF. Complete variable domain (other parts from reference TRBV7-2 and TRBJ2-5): GAGVSQSPSNKVTEKGKDVELRCDPISGHTALYWYRQSLGQGLEFLIYFQGNSAPDKSGLPSDRFSAERTGGSVSTLTIQRTQQEDSAVYLCASSPSTGGGGETQYFGPGTRLLVL.

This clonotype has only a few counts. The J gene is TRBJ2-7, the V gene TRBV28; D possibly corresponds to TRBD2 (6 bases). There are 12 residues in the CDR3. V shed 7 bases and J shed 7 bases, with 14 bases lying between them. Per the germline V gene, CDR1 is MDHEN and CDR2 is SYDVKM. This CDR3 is CASKTGAWEQYF. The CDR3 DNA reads TGTGCCAGCAAAACGGGAGCGTGGGAGCAGTACTTC.

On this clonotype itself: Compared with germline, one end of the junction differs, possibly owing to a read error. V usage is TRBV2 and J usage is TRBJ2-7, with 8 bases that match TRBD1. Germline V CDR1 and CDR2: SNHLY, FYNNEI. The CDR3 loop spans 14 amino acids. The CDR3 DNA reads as TGTGGCAGCAGCCCACAGGGGGGCGGAGGCGAGCAGTACTTC. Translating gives CGSSPQGGGGEQYF.

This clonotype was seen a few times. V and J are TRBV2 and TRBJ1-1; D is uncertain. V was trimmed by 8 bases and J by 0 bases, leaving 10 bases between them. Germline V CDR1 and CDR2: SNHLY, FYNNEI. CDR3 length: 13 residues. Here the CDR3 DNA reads TGTGCCAGCGTCGCAGATATGAACACTGAAGCTTTCTTT. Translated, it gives CASVADMNTEAFF.

Here the CDR3 reads CASSVQGQYGYTF. DNA for the CDR3: TGTGCCAGCAGTGTACAGGGGCAATATGGCTACACCTTC. This chain connects TRBV27 to TRBJ1-2; 7 bases fit TRBD1. Trimming cost V 5 bases and J 5 bases; bases outside gene matches: 5. The length of the CDR3 is 13 residues. Germline V gene lookup returns CDR1 MNHEY and CDR2 SMNVEV (reference sequence).

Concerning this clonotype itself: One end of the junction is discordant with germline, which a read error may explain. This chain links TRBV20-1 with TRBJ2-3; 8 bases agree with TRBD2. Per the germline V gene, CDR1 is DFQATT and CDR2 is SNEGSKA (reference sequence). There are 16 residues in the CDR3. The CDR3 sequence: CSASGAGGVAADTLYF. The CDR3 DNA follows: TGCAGTGCTAGCGGGGCCGGGGGGGTCGCTGCAGATACGCTGTATTTT.

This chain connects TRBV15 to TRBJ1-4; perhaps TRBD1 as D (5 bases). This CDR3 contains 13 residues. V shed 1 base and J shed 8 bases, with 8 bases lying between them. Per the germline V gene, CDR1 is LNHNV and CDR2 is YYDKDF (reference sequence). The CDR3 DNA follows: TGTGCCACCAGCAGAGGGGGGAGGGAAAAACTGTTTTTT. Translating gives CATSRGGREKLFF.

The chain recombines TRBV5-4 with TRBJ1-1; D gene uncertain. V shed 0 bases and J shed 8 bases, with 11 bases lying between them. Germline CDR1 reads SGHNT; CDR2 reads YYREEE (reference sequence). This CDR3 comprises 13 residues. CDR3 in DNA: TGTGCCAGCAGCTTGGGAGAACAACAAGAAGCTTTCTTT. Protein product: CASSLGEQQEAFF.